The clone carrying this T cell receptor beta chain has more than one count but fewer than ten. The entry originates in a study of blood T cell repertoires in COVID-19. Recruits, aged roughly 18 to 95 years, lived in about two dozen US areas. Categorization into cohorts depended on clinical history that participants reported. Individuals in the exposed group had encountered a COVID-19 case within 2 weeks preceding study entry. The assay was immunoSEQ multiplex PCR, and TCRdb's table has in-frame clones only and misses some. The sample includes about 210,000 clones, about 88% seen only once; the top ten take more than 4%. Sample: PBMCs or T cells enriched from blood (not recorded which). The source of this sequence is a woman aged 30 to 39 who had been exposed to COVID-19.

CDR3 protein: CASTRGDRRNTEAFF. The DNA of the CDR3 is TGTGCCAGCACCCGCGGGGACAGGAGGAACACTGAAGCTTTCTTT. The chain links TRBV28 to TRBJ1-1, with TRBD1 matching over 8 bases. Trimming removed 7 bases from V and 1 base from J; junction bases left unmatched: 8. The CDR3 loop spans 15 amino acids. Per germline, CDR1 MDHEN and CDR2 SYDVKM.